These T cell receptor beta chains were read from a single sample in a study of identical twins. MiXCR was run by TCRdb on the 5' RACE reads, yielding one entry per CDR3 protein. The top ten hold around 5% of the sample, which has hundreds of thousands of distinct CDR3 sequences, 6.5% to 9% seen once. In addition, the sample was reused for a study of yellow fever vaccine responses in identical twins.

Sequenced input: CD8+ T cells sorted from blood. Every receptor here comes from a woman between 18 and 30 years old in good health. Each CDR3 is given with its conserved first and last residue. Fields, in order: D gene, CDR3 length, V gene, clone size, J gene, CDR3 protein, CDR3 DNA. D genes are given only for firm matches. The size field is filled for only some rows; it gives once, few, many or a size class.

d_gene: NA
len: 14
v_gene: TRBV4-1
abundance: few
j_gene: TRBJ1-2
CDR3aa: CASSPDMGQNGYTF
CDR3nt: TGCGCCAGCAGCCCCGATATGGGGCAGAATGGCTACACCTTC

d_gene: NA
len: 16
v_gene: TRBV28
abundance: NA
j_gene: TRBJ2-2
CDR3aa: CASSAPPLVPSGELFF
CDR3nt: TGTGCCAGCAGTGCCCCCCCCCTAGTACCATCCGGGGAGCTGTTTTTT

d_gene: NA
len: 13
v_gene: TRBV29-1
abundance: few
j_gene: TRBJ2-2
CDR3aa: CSAAGGDTGELFF
CDR3nt: TGCAGCGCTGCAGGGGGGGACACCGGGGAGCTGTTTTTT

d_gene: TRBD2
len: 21
v_gene: TRBV7-2
abundance: many
j_gene: TRBJ2-6
CDR3aa: CASSLARAGVPLLSGANVLTF
CDR3nt: TGTGCCAGCAGCTTAGCTCGCGCGGGAGTACCCCTACTCTCTGGGGCCAACGTCCTGACTTTC

d_gene: NA
len: 15
v_gene: TRBV6-5
abundance: few
j_gene: TRBJ2-3
CDR3aa: CASSYVRTSTDTQYF
CDR3nt: TGTGCCAGCAGTTACGTTAGGACTAGCACAGATACGCAGTATTTT

d_gene: TRBD2
len: 17
v_gene: TRBV12-3/TRBV12-4
abundance: many
j_gene: TRBJ2-2
CDR3aa: CASNAGLAGENTGELFF
CDR3nt: TGTGCCAGCAACGCGGGACTAGCGGGGGAGAACACCGGGGAGCTGTTTTTT

d_gene: TRBD2
len: 15
v_gene: TRBV29-1
abundance: NA
j_gene: TRBJ2-2
CDR3aa: CSVDTGLANTGELFF
CDR3nt: TGCAGCGTTGATACAGGACTAGCGAACACCGGGGAGCTGTTTTTT

d_gene: TRBD2
len: 17
v_gene: TRBV7-8
abundance: many
j_gene: TRBJ2-1
CDR3aa: CASSLALAGGPYNEQFF
CDR3nt: TGTGCCAGCAGCTTAGCGCTAGCGGGAGGACCCTACAATGAGCAGTTCTTC

d_gene: TRBD1
len: 15
v_gene: TRBV12-3/TRBV12-4
abundance: many
j_gene: TRBJ2-2
CDR3aa: CASSLGTANTGELFF
CDR3nt: TGTGCCAGCAGTCTCGGGACAGCGAACACCGGGGAGCTGTTTTTT

d_gene: TRBD2
len: 17
v_gene: TRBV6-7
abundance: NA
j_gene: TRBJ2-5
CDR3aa: CAKLLVLPSGGAETQYF
CDR3nt: TGTGCCAAATTACTAGTGTTACCCAGCGGGGGGGCAGAGACCCAGTACTTC

d_gene: NA
len: 11
v_gene: TRBV25-1
abundance: many
j_gene: TRBJ2-2
CDR3aa: CATHSGGELFF
CDR3nt: TGTGCCACCCACAGCGGCGGGGAGCTGTTTTTT

d_gene: NA
len: 12
v_gene: TRBV13
abundance: few
j_gene: TRBJ1-4
CDR3aa: CASSWANEKLFF
CDR3nt: TGTGCCAGCAGCTGGGCTAATGAAAAACTGTTTTTT

d_gene: TRBD2
len: 15
v_gene: TRBV7-6
abundance: NA
j_gene: TRBJ2-1
CDR3aa: CASSLDPGGDNEQFF
CDR3nt: TGTGCCAGCAGCTTAGACCCTGGGGGGGACAATGAGCAGTTCTTC

d_gene: NA
len: 17
v_gene: TRBV5-1
abundance: NA
j_gene: TRBJ2-2
CDR3aa: CASSLDLGSSNTGELFF
CDR3nt: TGCGCCAGCAGCTTGGATTTGGGCAGTTCGAACACCGGGGAGCTGTTTTTT

d_gene: TRBD2
len: 12
v_gene: TRBV13
abundance: NA
j_gene: TRBJ2-1
CDR3aa: CASSSSGREQFF
CDR3nt: TGTGCCAGCAGCTCTAGCGGGAGGGAGCAGTTCTTC

d_gene: NA
len: 17
v_gene: TRBV18
abundance: few
j_gene: TRBJ1-2
CDR3aa: CASSPTQQGMVSYGYTF
CDR3nt: TGTGCCAGCTCACCGACCCAGCAGGGCATGGTTTCCTATGGCTACACCTTC

d_gene: TRBD1
len: 16
v_gene: TRBV12-3/TRBV12-4
abundance: few
j_gene: TRBJ2-7
CDR3aa: CASSPPPQGESYEQYF
CDR3nt: TGTGCCAGCAGCCCTCCCCCACAGGGGGAATCCTACGAGCAGTACTTC

d_gene: TRBD2
len: 16
v_gene: TRBV5-5
abundance: many
j_gene: TRBJ2-3
CDR3aa: CASNNVLAGGGDTQYF
CDR3nt: TGTGCCAGCAACAACGTACTAGCGGGAGGCGGAGATACGCAGTATTTT

d_gene: TRBD1
len: 17
v_gene: TRBV2
abundance: few
j_gene: TRBJ2-3
CDR3aa: CASSAGGWAGQTDTQYF
CDR3nt: TGTGCCAGCAGTGCAGGGGGCTGGGCCGGTCAAACAGATACGCAGTATTTT

d_gene: TRBD2
len: 16
v_gene: TRBV4-2
abundance: few
j_gene: TRBJ2-4
CDR3aa: CASSQETGGPWDIQYF
CDR3nt: TGTGCCAGCAGCCAAGAAACGGGAGGGCCTTGGGACATTCAGTACTTC

d_gene: NA
len: 15
v_gene: TRBV7-8
abundance: medium-sized
j_gene: TRBJ2-3
CDR3aa: CASSLGMSSTDTQYF
CDR3nt: TGTGCCAGCAGCTTAGGAATGTCTAGCACAGATACGCAGTATTTT

d_gene: NA
len: 14
v_gene: TRBV4-1
abundance: NA
j_gene: TRBJ1-4
CDR3aa: CASSRTASTEKLFF
CDR3nt: TGCGCCAGCAGCCGGACAGCCTCGACGGAAAAACTGTTTTTT

d_gene: NA
len: 16
v_gene: TRBV5-1
abundance: many
j_gene: TRBJ2-3
CDR3aa: CASSLAGSRSTDTQYF
CDR3nt: TGCGCCAGCAGCTTGGCCGGGAGCCGAAGCACAGATACGCAGTATTTT

d_gene: NA
len: 17
v_gene: TRBV11-2
abundance: few
j_gene: TRBJ2-1
CDR3aa: CASSLDMGRRSYNEQFF
CDR3nt: TGTGCCAGCAGCTTAGATATGGGGCGGAGGTCCTACAATGAGCAGTTCTTC

d_gene: NA
len: 14
v_gene: TRBV24-1
abundance: many
j_gene: TRBJ2-1
CDR3aa: CATSQTSSYNEQFF
CDR3nt: TGTGCCACCAGCCAGACGAGCTCCTACAATGAGCAGTTCTTC

d_gene: NA
len: 17
v_gene: TRBV7-6
abundance: many
j_gene: TRBJ2-1
CDR3aa: CASSLPYSGSTYNEQFF
CDR3nt: TGTGCCAGCAGCTTACCCTATTCGGGGAGTACGTACAATGAGCAGTTCTTC

d_gene: TRBD1
len: 18
v_gene: TRBV5-5
abundance: few
j_gene: TRBJ2-1
CDR3aa: CASSLWDRGPVSYNEQFF
CDR3nt: TGTGCCAGCAGCTTGTGGGACAGGGGGCCTGTCTCCTACAATGAGCAGTTCTTC

d_gene: NA
len: 14
v_gene: TRBV13
abundance: few
j_gene: TRBJ2-3
CDR3aa: CASRPGVSTDTQYF
CDR3nt: TGTGCCAGCCGCCCCGGAGTTAGCACAGATACGCAGTATTTT

d_gene: NA
len: 13
v_gene: TRBV11-2
abundance: few
j_gene: TRBJ2-3
CDR3aa: CASSRERPDTQYF
CDR3nt: TGTGCCAGCAGCCGGGAGAGGCCAGATACGCAGTATTTT

d_gene: TRBD1
len: 15
v_gene: TRBV28
abundance: many
j_gene: TRBJ2-7
CDR3aa: CASSATGGPSYEQYF
CDR3nt: TGTGCCAGCAGTGCTACAGGGGGCCCCTCCTACGAGCAGTACTTC

d_gene: NA
len: 13
v_gene: TRBV6-5
abundance: few
j_gene: TRBJ1-5
CDR3aa: CASSYRVGQPQHF
CDR3nt: TGTGCCAGCAGTTACAGGGTGGGTCAGCCCCAGCATTTT

d_gene: NA
len: 14
v_gene: TRBV5-6
abundance: few
j_gene: TRBJ1-1
CDR3aa: CASSFQGRDTEAFF
CDR3nt: TGTGCCAGCAGCTTCCAGGGAAGGGACACTGAAGCTTTCTTT